The 5 T cell receptor beta chains presented below share a single source sample, sequenced in a study of PD-1 blockade in classical Hodgkin lymphoma. Sequenced by immunoSEQ multiplex PCR; TCRdb stores in-frame clones only, minus some. The sample holds about 28,000 clones, around 80% seen once. Regarding time point: cycle 4 day 1 (C4D1), after 5 to 7 weeks of nivolumab. Every patient experienced relapse after autologous stem cell transplantation, and brentuximab vedotin exposure varied. The sample was peripheral blood mononuclear cells (PBMCs), taken before the fourth cycle of nivolumab. All receptors come from a human donor with classical Hodgkin lymphoma.

This chain connects TRBV18 to TRBJ2-3, with D maybe TRBD2 (6 bases). The V and J ends lost 3 bases and 0 bases respectively, with 13 bases between them. The length of the CDR3 is 16 residues. Germline V gene lookup returns CDR1 KGHSH and CDR2 LQKENI. CDR3 region: CASSPTFSGSTDTQYF. CDR3 DNA: TGTGCCAGCTCACCCACCTTTAGCGGTAGCACAGATACGCAGTATTTT.

This clone was detected only a few times. The CDR3 sequence is CASSFRGEGGELFF. CDR3 sequence (DNA): TGTGCCAGCAGTTTCCGGGGGGAAGGCGGGGAGCTGTTTTTT. V is TRBV27 and J is TRBJ2-2; 7 bases map to TRBD2. The germline V gene encodes CDR1 MNHEY and CDR2 SMNVEV (reference sequence). The CDR3 loop spans 14 amino acids. The junction had 5 bases not matched to a gene; V was cut back by 3 bases and J by 7 bases.

The V gene is TRBV6-5, the J gene TRBJ2-7, with 12 bases matching TRBD2. The CDR3 consists of 14 residues. J was trimmed by 5 bases and V by 6 bases; bases with no gene match: 5. The V gene's germline CDR1 is MNHEY and CDR2 SVGAGI. CDR3 region: CASRRRTSGDEQYF. DNA for the CDR3: TGTGCCAGCAGGCGCAGGACTAGCGGGGACGAGCAGTACTTC.

The J gene is TRBJ2-7, the V gene TRBV11-2; 14 bases fit TRBD2. Trimming took 5 bases from V and 6 from J; bases not matched to a gene: 3. Germline V CDR1 and CDR2: SGHAT, FQNNGV. CDR3 size: 14 residues. The CDR3 here is CASSPGTSGSEQYF. In nucleotides, the CDR3 is TGTGCCAGCAGCCCGGGGACTAGCGGGAGCGAGCAGTACTTC.

This chain connects TRBV19 to TRBJ2-1, with TRBD1 as a possible D gene (5 bases). V was clipped by 3 bases and J by 1 base, with 13 bases between them. The CDR3 covers 16 residues. Germline-derived CDR1 and CDR2 are LNHDA and SQIVND (reference sequence). CDR3 protein: CASSMTATSSYNEQFF. The DNA of the CDR3 is TGTGCCAGTAGTATGACAGCCACCTCTTCCTACAATGAGCAGTTCTTC.